This entry lists 2 T cell receptor beta chains sequenced from one sample in a study of MAIT cells during Salmonella Paratyphi A infection. Time point indicated: mid-infection, around enteric fever diagnosis. The MAIT cell gate was Valpha7.2+ CD161+ T cells, sorted by flow cytometry. Study-wide results and caveats: MAIT cell TRBV usage was oligoclonal, favouring TRBV20 and TRBV6, and apparently unchanged by infection.

For these TCRs, the target antigens are not known. TCRdb itself ran the 5' RACE reads through MiXCR, one entry per CDR3 protein. The sample records roughly 980 distinct CDR3 sequences, roughly a fifth being singletons. The sequences come from MAIT cells from PBMCs, collected at the middle sampling point of the challenge study. These receptors all come from a person between 18 and 70 years old who was deliberately infected with Salmonella Paratyphi A in a paratyphoid fever challenge study.

The chain employs TRBV25-1 and TRBJ1-1; tentative D call: TRBD1 (6 bases). The V end was cut by 3 bases, the J end by 1 base, with 9 bases between. Germline values: CDR1 MGHDK, CDR2 SYGVNS. The CDR3 length is 14 residues. This chain's CDR3 is CASSEWGRNTEAFF. The CDR3 DNA reads as TGTGCCAGCAGTGAGTGGGGGCGGAACACTGAAGCTTTCTTT.

The chain carries TRBV4-3 and TRBJ2-5; TRBD1 matches at 7 bases. Germline V lookup: CDR1 LGHNA, CDR2 YSLEER. CDR3 size: 15 residues. Unmatched junction bases numbered 2, after V lost 1 base and J lost 0 bases. CDR3 region: CASSQGQGDQETQYF. CDR3 nucleotides: TGCGCCAGCAGCCAAGGTCAGGGGGACCAAGAGACCCAGTACTTC.